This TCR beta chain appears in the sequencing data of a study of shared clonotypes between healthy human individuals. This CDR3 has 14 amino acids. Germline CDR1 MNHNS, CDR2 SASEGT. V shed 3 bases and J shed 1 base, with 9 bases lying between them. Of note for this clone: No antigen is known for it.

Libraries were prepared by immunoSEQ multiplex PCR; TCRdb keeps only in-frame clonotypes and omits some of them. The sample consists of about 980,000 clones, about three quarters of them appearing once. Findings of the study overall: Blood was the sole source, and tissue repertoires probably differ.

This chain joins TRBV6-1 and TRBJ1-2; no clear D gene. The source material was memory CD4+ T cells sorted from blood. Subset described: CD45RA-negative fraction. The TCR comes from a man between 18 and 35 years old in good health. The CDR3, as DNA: TGTGCCAGCAGTGAGGGCGGATATAACTATGGCTACACCTTC. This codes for CASSEGGYNYGYTF.